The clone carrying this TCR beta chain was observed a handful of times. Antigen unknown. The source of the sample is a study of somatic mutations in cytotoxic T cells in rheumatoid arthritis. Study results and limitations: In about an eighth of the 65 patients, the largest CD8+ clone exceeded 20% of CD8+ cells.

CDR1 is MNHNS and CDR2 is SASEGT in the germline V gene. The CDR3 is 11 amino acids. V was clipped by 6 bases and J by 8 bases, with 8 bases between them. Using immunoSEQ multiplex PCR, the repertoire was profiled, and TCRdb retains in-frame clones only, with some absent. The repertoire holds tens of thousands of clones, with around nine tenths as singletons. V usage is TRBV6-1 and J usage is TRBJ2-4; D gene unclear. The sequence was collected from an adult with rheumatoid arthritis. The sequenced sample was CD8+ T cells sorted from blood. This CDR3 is CASRDMDIQYF. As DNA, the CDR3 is TGTGCCAGCAGGGATATGGACATTCAGTACTTC.